The 19 T cell receptor beta chains given below trace back to one sample, sequenced in a study of Graves' ophthalmopathy and Graves' hyperthyroidism. CDR3 regions of TCR beta were amplified from RNA transcripts. HTBI-primed RT-PCR formed the first round, and a multiplex PCR formed the second. Via MiXCR, TCRdb re-called the multiplex PCR reads, giving one row per CDR3 protein. The sample holds 500,000 to 800,000 distinct CDR3 sequences, 35% to 45% seen once. The specimen was peripheral blood. The source of these receptors is an adult man with Graves' ophthalmopathy.

This clonotype was seen many times. The chain has TRBV14 and TRBJ2-2; TRBD2 aligns across 10 bases. Trimming took 6 bases from V and 5 from J; bases not matched to a gene: 6. The germline V gene has CDR1 SGHDN and CDR2 FVKESK. The CDR3 loop spans 15 amino acids. CDR3 in amino acids: CASSPGLAWTGELFF. The CDR3 DNA sequence: TGTGCCAGCAGTCCGGGACTAGCGTGGACCGGGGAGCTGTTTTTT.

This clonotype showed up many times. The rearrangement links TRBV25-1 to TRBJ1-5; TRBD1 is a possible D gene (6 bases). The V gene's germline CDR1 is MGHDK and CDR2 SYGVNS. V was clipped by 6 bases and J by 2 bases, with 8 bases between them. CDR3 length: 13 residues. The CDR3 region has the DNA TGTGCCAGCAGCAGGGGAGGCAATCAGCCCCAGCATTTT. Its protein is CASSRGGNQPQHF. Full variable domain (rest looked up from reference TRBV25-1 and TRBJ1-5): EADIYQTPRYLVIGTGKKITLECSQTMGHDKMYWYQQDPGMELHLIHYSYGVNSTEKGDLSSESTVSRIRTEHFPLTLESARPSHTSQYLCASSRGGNQPQHFGDGTRLSIL.

The gene calls are TRBV5-6 and TRBJ2-2; D uncertain. This CDR3 spans 17 amino acids. Germline V CDR1 and CDR2: SGHDT, YYEEEE. V was trimmed by 3 bases and J by 0 bases, leaving 15 bases between them. CDR3 coding DNA: TGTGCCAGCAGCTCGTTTGGTGGCAGTACGAACACCGGGGAGCTGTTTTTT. Residues: CASSSFGGSTNTGELFF.

This sequence joins TRBV6-1 and TRBJ1-2; no firm D call. The CDR3 consists of 11 residues. V shed 6 bases and J shed 5 bases, with 7 bases lying between them. CDR1 is MNHNS and CDR2 is SASEGT in the germline V gene. The chain's CDR3 is CASRSGYGYTF. DNA of the CDR3: TGTGCCAGCAGATCCGGGTATGGCTACACCTTC.

The chain is built from TRBV24-1 and TRBJ2-7; the D gene is possibly TRBD2 (7 bases). The CDR3 loop spans 15 amino acids. Trimming removed 6 bases at V and 3 bases at J, with 17 bases between. Germline V gives CDR1 KGHDR, CDR2 SFDVKD. The CDR3 DNA reads as TGTGCCACCAGTCCCCGGGGGGCAGGCCGCTACGAGCAGTACTTC. Its protein product is CATSPRGAGRYEQYF.

This clonotype was counted ten times or more. This rearrangement joins TRBV2 to TRBJ1-6; 8 bases are shared with TRBD1. The CDR3 has 13 residues. Germline-derived CDR1 and CDR2 are SNHLY and FYNNEI. With V trimmed by 10 bases and J by 10 bases, 9 bases remained unmatched. The DNA of the CDR3 is TGTGCCATCCCGGGACAGGCGGGCTCACCCCTCCACTTT. This codes for CAIPGQAGSPLHF. Drawing the rest from reference TRBV2 and TRBJ1-6, the complete variable domain is EPEVTQTPSHQVTQMGQEVILRCVPISNHLYFYWYRQILGQKVEFLVSFYNNEISEKSEIFDDQFSVERPDGSNFTLKIRSTKLEDSAMYFCAIPGQAGSPLHFGNGTRLTVT.

This clonotype was observed at least ten times. The chain joins TRBV4-3 to TRBJ1-6; TRBD1 might be the D (5 bases). V was cut by 1 base and J by 7 bases, with 11 bases left in between. The CDR3 totals 15 residues. From germline, CDR1 is LGHNA and CDR2 YSLEER. The CDR3 nucleotides read TGCGCCAGCAGCCAAGGAGAGGGGACGAATTCACCCCTCCACTTT. Its translation: CASSQGEGTNSPLHF.

This clonotype has only a few counts. The chain links TRBV3-1 to TRBJ1-3; 7 bases line up with TRBD1. Germline CDR1 and CDR2: LGHDT and YNNKEL (reference sequence). J lost 2 bases, V lost 2 bases, and 3 bases had no gene match. This CDR3 comprises 15 residues. The CDR3 bases are TGTGCCAGCAGCCAATTGACAGGGACTGGAAACACCATATATTTT. Amino acids: CASSQLTGTGNTIYF.

The table lists this clonotype with many counts. This chain joins TRBV20-1 and TRBJ1-4; D call uncertain. The CDR3 covers 17 residues. CDR1 is DFQATT and CDR2 is SNEGSKA in the germline V gene (reference sequence). The ends were cut back, 0 bases at V and 0 bases at J, with 14 bases in the middle. CDR3 in DNA: TGCAGTGCTAGAGATCAATATCGTACTGCAACTAATGAAAAACTGTTTTTT. Its protein product is CSARDQYRTATNEKLFF.

The genes are TRBV7-2 and TRBJ1-5; the match to TRBD1 covers 10 bases. This CDR3 is built from 14 residues. Unmatched junction bases numbered 6, after V lost 4 bases and J lost 9 bases. Germline V CDR1 and CDR2: SGHTA, FQGNSA. The CDR3 region is CASSSSRDRGPQHF. The CDR3 coding sequence is TGTGCCAGCAGCTCATCCCGGGACAGGGGGCCCCAGCATTTT.

In its sample, this clonotype was seen many times. This rearrangement joins TRBV7-9 to TRBJ1-1; no firm D call. From germline, CDR1 is SEHNR and CDR2 FQNEAQ (reference sequence). V gave up 3 bases and J gave up 0 bases, with 14 bases separating them. The CDR3 sequence is 16 residues long. As DNA, the CDR3 is TGTGCCAGCAGCTTTGAGGTGGGAAGCATGAACACTGAAGCTTTCTTT. This gives the protein CASSFEVGSMNTEAFF.

The rearrangement links TRBV12-3 or TRBV12-4 to TRBJ2-5; 14 bases line up with TRBD2. There are 17 residues in the CDR3. After removal of 5 bases from V and 3 bases from J, the junction contained 8 bases not matched to a gene. In DNA, the CDR3 is TGTGCCAGCAGTCCTAGACTAGCGGGAGGGGAAAAAGAGACCCAGTACTTC. Amino acids: CASSPRLAGGEKETQYF.

The chain joins TRBV7-9 to TRBJ2-1; no clear D. Germline V CDR1 and CDR2: SEHNR, FQNEAQ (reference sequence). The germline V and J ends were trimmed by 1 base and 13 bases, with 8 bases remaining between them. This CDR3 has 11 amino acids. For the CDR3, the DNA is TGTGCCAGCAGCTTAGTGCAGCTACAGTTCTTC. Translation: CASSLVQLQFF.

In DNA form, the CDR3 reads TGTGCCAGCATGGACAGGGGCTCCTACGAGCAGTACTTC. Translating gives CASMDRGSYEQYF. V and J are TRBV6-1 and TRBJ2-7; 9 nucleotides line up with TRBD1. The length of the CDR3 is 13 residues. J lost 0 bases, V lost 7 bases, and 1 base had no gene match. Germline V gives CDR1 MNHNS, CDR2 SASEGT.

The CDR3 reads CASFDRAGQPQHF. CDR3 DNA: TGTGCCAGCTTTGACAGGGCCGGGCAGCCCCAGCATTTT. The rearrangement joins TRBV6-4 to TRBJ1-5, with 7 bases fitting TRBD1. Germline V gene sequence: CDR1 MRHNA, CDR2 SNTAGT. V lost 8 bases to trimming and J lost 7 bases; unmatched junction nucleotides: 8. The CDR3 sequence is 13 residues long.

The rearrangement links TRBV10-3 to TRBJ2-2; 9 bases match TRBD1. The trim removed 10 bases at V and 2 bases at J, leaving 8 bases unmatched. There are 15 residues in the CDR3. Germline-derived CDR1 and CDR2 are ENHRY and SYGVKD. CDR3 sequence: CASTGTGQNTGELFF. DNA of the CDR3: TGTGCCAGCACTGGGACAGGGCAAAACACCGGGGAGCTGTTTTTT.

This clonotype was observed a single time. The chain joins TRBV7-9 to TRBJ1-4; the D gene is possibly TRBD1 (5 bases). Trimming removed 11 bases at V and 7 bases at J, with 23 bases between. CDR1 is SEHNR and CDR2 is FQNEAQ in the germline V gene (reference sequence). The length of the CDR3 is 15 residues. CDR3 nucleotide sequence: TGTGCCGGCAACGCCTTGGATGGGGCGGCTGAAAAACTGTTTTTT. Encoded protein: CAGNALDGAAEKLFF. The complete variable domain, with remaining parts taken from reference TRBV7-9 and TRBJ1-4, reads DTGVSQNPRHKITKRGQNVTFRCDPISEHNRLYWYRQTLGQGPEFLTYFQNEAQLEKSRLLSDRFSAERPKGSFSTLEIQRTEQGDSAMYLCAGNALDGAAEKLFFGSGTQLSVL.

This clonotype was detected only a few times. At one of its ends the junction is not consistent with the germline gene, which may arise from a read error. DNA of the CDR3: TGTGCCAGCAGTTACTCAGGTCGGATTCCGGCCTACGAGCAGTACTTC. It codes for CASSYSGRIPAYEQYF. The V call is TRBV10-3, the J call TRBJ2-7, with no clear D. This CDR3 is built from 16 residues. In germline, CDR1 is ENHRY, CDR2 SYGVKD.

CDR3 bases: TGTGCCATCAGAAAAGGGACAGGGGGCTATGGCTACACCTTC. It translates to CAIRKGTGGYGYTF. The J gene is TRBJ1-2, the V gene TRBV10-3; 11 positions agree with TRBD1. Germline CDR1 reads ENHRY; CDR2 reads SYGVKD. The CDR3 length is 14 residues. Trimming took 6 bases from V and 4 from J; bases not matched to a gene: 4.